The sequence of this TCR beta chain was determined in a study of a mutant IDH1 vaccine in newly diagnosed glioma. Findings of the study overall: Shifts in the top peripheral T cell clonotypes seemed unrelated to pseudoprogression.

The protocol was immunoSEQ multiplex PCR, while the TCRdb copy is restricted to in-frame clones and leaves out a portion. Altogether about 60,000 clones are present, roughly 80% being singletons, with the ten largest covering roughly 3.5%. The V gene's germline CDR1 is GTSNPN and CDR2 SVGIG (reference sequence). V shed 4 bases and J shed 5 bases, with 15 bases lying between them. This CDR3 is built from 14 residues. Points on this clone: What it binds is unknown.

Time point here: week 11, during vaccination. Each vaccine dose was 300 ug of mutant IDH1 20-mer peptide, with topical imiquimod. Newly diagnosed WHO grade 3 or 4 IDH1-mutant, ATRX-lost astrocytomas were identified in the donors. The source was PBMCs, collected from a glioma patient whose treatment included an IDH1 peptide vaccine. This TCR was sampled from a man aged 30 to 39 with glioma. The V call is TRBV30, the J call TRBJ1-3; weak D call: TRBD1 (5 bases). CDR3 sequence reads: CAWTGLPLRNTIYF. Here the CDR3 DNA reads TGTGCCTGGACAGGGCTACCCTTGAGAAACACCATATATTTT. Full variable domain (outside the CDR3, taken from reference TRBV30 and TRBJ1-3): SQTIHQWPATLVQPVGSPLSLECTVEGTSNPNLYWYRQAAGRGLQLLFYSVGIGQISSEVPQNLSASRPQDRQFILSSKKLLLSDSGFYLCAWTGLPLRNTIYFGEGSWLTVV.